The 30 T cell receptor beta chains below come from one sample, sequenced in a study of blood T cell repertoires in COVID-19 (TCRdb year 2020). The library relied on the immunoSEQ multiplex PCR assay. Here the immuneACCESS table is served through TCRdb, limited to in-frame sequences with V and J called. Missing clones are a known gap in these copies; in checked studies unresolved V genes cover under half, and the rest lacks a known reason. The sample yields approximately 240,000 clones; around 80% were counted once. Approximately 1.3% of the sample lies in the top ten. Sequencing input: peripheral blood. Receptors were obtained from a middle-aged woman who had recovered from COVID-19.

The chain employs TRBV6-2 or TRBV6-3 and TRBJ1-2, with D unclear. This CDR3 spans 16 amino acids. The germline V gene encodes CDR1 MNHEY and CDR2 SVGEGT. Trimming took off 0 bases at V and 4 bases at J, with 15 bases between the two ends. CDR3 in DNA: TGTGCCAGCAGTTACTCGATTTCCTACTCCTCCTATGGCTACACCTTC. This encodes CASSYSISYSSYGYTF.

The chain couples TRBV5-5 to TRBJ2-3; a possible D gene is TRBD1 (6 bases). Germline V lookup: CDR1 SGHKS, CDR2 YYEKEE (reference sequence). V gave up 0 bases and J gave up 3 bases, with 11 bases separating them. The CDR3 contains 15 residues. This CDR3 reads CASSLAGQGTDTQYF. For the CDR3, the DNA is TGTGCCAGCAGCTTGGCTGGGCAGGGGACAGATACGCAGTATTTT. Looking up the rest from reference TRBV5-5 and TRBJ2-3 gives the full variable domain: DAGVTQSPTHLIKTRGQQVTLRCSPISGHKSVSWYQQVLGQGPQFIFQYYEKEERGRGNFPDRFSARQFPNYSSELNVNALLLGDSALYLCASSLAGQGTDTQYFGPGTRLTVL.

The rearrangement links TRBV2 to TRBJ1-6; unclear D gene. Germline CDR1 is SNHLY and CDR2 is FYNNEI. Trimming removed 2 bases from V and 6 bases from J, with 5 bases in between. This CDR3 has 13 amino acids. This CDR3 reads CASSESLNSPLHF. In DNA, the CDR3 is TGTGCCAGCAGTGAATCTCTTAATTCACCCCTCCACTTT.

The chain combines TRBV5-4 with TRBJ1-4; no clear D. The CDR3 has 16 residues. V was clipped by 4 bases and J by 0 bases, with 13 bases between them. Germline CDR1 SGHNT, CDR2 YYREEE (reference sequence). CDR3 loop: CASSDSRQSTNEKLFF. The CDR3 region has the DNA TGTGCCAGCAGCGATTCAAGACAATCAACTAATGAAAAACTGTTTTTT.

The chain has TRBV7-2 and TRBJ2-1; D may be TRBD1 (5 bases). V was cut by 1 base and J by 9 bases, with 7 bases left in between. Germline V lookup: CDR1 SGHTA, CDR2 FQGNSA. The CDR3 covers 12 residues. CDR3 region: CASSLGRGEQFF. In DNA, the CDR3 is TGTGCCAGCAGCTTAGGAAGGGGTGAGCAGTTCTTC.

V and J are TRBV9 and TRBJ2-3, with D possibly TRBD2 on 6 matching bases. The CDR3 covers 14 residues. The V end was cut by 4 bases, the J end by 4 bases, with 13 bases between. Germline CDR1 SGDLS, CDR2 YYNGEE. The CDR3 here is CASSPDPGADTQYF. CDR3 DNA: TGTGCCAGCAGCCCGGACCCGGGGGCAGATACGCAGTATTTT.

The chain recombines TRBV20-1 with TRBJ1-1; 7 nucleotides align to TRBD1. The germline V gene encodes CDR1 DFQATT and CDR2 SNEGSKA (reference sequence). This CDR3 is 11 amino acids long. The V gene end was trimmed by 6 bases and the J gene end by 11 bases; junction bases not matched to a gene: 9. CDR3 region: CSALRQGWAFF. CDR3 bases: TGCAGTGCGTTGAGACAGGGTTGGGCTTTCTTT.

The CDR3: CASRPGPGRGYTF. The DNA for the CDR3 is TGTGCCAGCAGGCCGGGGCCCGGGAGGGGCTACACCTTC. The chain joins TRBV12-3 or TRBV12-4 to TRBJ1-2; the D gene is possibly TRBD1 (5 bases). The length of the CDR3 is 13 residues. Trimming removed 6 bases from V and 8 bases from J, with 16 bases in between.

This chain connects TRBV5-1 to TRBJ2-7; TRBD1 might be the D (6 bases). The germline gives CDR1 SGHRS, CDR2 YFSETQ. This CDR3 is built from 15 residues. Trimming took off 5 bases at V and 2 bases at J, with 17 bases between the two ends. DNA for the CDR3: TGCGCCAGCAGGTTACAGGGATCCCCACCCTACGAGCAGTACTTC. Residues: CASRLQGSPPYEQYF.

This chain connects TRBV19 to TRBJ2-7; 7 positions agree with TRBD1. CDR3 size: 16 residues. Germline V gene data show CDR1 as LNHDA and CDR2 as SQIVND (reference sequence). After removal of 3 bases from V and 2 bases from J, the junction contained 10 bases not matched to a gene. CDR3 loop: CASSMDHGTATYEQYF. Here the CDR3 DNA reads TGTGCCAGTAGTATGGACCACGGGACAGCAACCTACGAGCAGTACTTC.

The CDR3 spells CASSLMAGLNTGELFF. The CDR3 coding sequence is TGTGCCAGCAGCTTAATGGCAGGGCTGAACACCGGGGAGCTGTTTTTT. V usage is TRBV7-9 and J usage is TRBJ2-2; tentative D call: TRBD1 (5 bases). CDR1 SEHNR and CDR2 FQNEAQ come from the germline V gene (reference sequence). Trimming pared 2 bases from V and 1 base from J, leaving 11 bases between. This CDR3 has 16 amino acids.

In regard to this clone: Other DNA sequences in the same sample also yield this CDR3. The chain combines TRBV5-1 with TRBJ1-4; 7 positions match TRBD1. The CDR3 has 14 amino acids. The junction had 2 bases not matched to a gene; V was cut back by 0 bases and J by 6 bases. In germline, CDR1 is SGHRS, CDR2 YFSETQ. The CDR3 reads CASSLGQGDEKLFF. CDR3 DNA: TGCGCCAGCAGCTTGGGGCAGGGGGATGAAAAACTGTTTTTT.

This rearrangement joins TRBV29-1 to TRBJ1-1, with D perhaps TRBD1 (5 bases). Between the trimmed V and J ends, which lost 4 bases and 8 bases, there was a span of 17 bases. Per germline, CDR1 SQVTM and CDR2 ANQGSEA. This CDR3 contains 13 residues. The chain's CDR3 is CSVGGDRQGEAFF. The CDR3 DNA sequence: TGCAGCGTTGGGGGTGACCGGCAGGGCGAAGCTTTCTTT.

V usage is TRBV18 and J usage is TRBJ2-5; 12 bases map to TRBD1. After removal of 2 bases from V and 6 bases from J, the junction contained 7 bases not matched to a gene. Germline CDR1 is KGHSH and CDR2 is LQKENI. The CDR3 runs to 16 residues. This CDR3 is CASSPTGQGALKTQYF. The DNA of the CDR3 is TGTGCCAGCTCACCAACGGGACAGGGGGCATTAAAGACCCAGTACTTC.

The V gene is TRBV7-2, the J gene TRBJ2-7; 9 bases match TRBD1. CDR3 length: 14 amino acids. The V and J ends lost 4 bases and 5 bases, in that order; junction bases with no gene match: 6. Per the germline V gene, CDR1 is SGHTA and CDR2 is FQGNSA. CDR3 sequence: CASSSGRDRDEQYF. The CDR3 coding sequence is TGTGCCAGCAGCTCCGGTCGGGACAGGGACGAGCAGTACTTC.

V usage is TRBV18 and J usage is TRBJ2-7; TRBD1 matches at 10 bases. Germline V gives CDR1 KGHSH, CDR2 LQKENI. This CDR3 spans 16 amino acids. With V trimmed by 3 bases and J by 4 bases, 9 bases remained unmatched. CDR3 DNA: TGTGCCAGCTCACCTTGGGATAGGACAGGGGGATACGAGCAGTACTTC. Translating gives CASSPWDRTGGYEQYF.

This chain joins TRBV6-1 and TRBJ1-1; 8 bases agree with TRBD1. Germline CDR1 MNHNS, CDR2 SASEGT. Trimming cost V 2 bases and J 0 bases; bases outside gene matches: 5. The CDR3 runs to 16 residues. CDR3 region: CASSEITGGMNTEAFF. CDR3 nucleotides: TGTGCCAGCAGTGAAATCACAGGGGGAATGAACACTGAAGCTTTCTTT.

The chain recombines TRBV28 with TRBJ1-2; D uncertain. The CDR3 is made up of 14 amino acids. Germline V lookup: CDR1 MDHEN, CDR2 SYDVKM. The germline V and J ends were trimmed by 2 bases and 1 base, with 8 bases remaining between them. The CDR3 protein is CASSLMAFNYGYTF. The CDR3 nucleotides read TGTGCCAGCAGTTTAATGGCATTTAACTATGGCTACACCTTC.

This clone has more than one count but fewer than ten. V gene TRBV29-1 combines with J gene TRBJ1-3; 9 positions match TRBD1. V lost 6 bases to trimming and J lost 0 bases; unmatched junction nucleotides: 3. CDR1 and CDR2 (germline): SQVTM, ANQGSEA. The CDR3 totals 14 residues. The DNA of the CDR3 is TGCAGCGTCGGACAGGGGACCTCTGGAAACACCATATATTTT. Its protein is CSVGQGTSGNTIYF.

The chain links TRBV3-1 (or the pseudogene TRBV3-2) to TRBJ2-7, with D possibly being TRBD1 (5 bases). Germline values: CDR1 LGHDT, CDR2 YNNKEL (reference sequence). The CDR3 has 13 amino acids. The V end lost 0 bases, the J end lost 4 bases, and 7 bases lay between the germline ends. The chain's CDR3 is CASSQDSGYEQYF. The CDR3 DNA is TGTGCCAGCAGCCAAGATTCAGGGTACGAGCAGTACTTC.

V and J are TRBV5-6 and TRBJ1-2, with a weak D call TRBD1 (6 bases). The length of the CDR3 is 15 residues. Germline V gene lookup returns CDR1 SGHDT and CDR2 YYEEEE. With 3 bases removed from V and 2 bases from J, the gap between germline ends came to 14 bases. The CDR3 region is CASSSRQDGNYGYTF. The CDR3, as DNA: TGTGCCAGCAGCTCCAGACAGGACGGGAACTATGGCTACACCTTC.

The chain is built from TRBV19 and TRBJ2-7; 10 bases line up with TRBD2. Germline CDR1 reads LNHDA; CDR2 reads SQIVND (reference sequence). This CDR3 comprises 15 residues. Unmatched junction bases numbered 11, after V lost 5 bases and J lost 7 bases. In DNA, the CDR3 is TGTGCCAGTAGTCCCCGGACTAGCGGCCTCGGTGAGCAGTACTTC. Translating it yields CASSPRTSGLGEQYF.

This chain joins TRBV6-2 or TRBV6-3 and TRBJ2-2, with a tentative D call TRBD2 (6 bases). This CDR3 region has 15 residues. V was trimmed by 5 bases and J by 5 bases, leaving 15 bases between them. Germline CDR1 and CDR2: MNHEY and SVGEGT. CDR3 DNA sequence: TGTGCCAGCAGTGGAGGGCTAGTGGGTACCGGGGAGCTGTTTTTT. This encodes CASSGGLVGTGELFF.

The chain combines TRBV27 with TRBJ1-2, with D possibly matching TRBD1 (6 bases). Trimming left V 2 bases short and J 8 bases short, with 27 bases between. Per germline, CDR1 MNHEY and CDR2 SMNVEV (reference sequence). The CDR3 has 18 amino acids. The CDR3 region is CASSLDFGGRGVPDGYTF. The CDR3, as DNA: TGTGCCAGCAGTTTAGATTTCGGTGGCAGGGGAGTACCGGACGGCTACACCTTC.

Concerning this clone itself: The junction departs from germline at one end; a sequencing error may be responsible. The CDR3 DNA is TGTGCCAGCAGCCCACCCCGGGCAGGGCAAGGGACCCAGTACTTC. The encoded protein is CASSPPRAGQGTQYF. This chain links TRBV7-2 with TRBJ2-5; a weak D match, TRBD1 (5 bases). Germline lookup yields CDR1 SGHTA and CDR2 FQGNSA. This CDR3 contains 15 residues. The variable domain in full, completed from reference TRBV7-2 and TRBJ2-5, reads GAGVSQSPSNKVTEKGKDVELRCDPISGHTALYWYRQSLGQGLEFLIYFQGNSAPDKSGLPSDRFSAERTGGSVSTLTIQRTQQEDSAVYLCASSPPRAGQGTQYFGPGTRLLVL.

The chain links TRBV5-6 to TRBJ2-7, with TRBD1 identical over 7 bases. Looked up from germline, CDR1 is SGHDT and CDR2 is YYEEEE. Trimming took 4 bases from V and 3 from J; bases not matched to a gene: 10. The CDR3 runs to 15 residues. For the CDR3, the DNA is TGTGCCAGCAGCACGCCGACAGGGAGCCTCTACGAGCAGTACTTC. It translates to CASSTPTGSLYEQYF.

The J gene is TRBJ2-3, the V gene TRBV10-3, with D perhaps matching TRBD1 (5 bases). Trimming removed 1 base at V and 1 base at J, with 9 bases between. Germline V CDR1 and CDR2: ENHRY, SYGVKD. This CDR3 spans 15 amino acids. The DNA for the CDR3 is TGTGCCATCAGTGAGTTTCAGGGTGGCACAGATACGCAGTATTTT. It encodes CAISEFQGGTDTQYF.

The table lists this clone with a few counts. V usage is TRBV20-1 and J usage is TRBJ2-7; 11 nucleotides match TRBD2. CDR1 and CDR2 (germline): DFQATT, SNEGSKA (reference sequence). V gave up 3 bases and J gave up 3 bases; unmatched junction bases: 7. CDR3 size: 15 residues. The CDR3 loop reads CSASDSTSGGYEQYF. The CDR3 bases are TGCAGTGCTAGTGATTCAACTAGCGGGGGCTACGAGCAGTACTTC.

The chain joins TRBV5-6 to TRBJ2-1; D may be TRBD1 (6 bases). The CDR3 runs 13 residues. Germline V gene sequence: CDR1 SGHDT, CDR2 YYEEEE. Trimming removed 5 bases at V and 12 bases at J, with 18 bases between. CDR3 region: CASSWTASRGQFF. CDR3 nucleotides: TGTGCCAGCAGTTGGACAGCGTCTAGGGGGCAGTTCTTC.

The CDR3 region has the DNA TGTGCCAGCAGTTCGGGACAGCGGGAAAAACTGTTTTTT. Protein sequence: CASSSGQREKLFF. The chain combines TRBV5-5 with TRBJ1-4, with 7 bases matching TRBD1. This CDR3 contains 13 residues. Germline CDR1 reads SGHKS; CDR2 reads YYEKEE (reference sequence). V lost 5 bases to trimming and J lost 8 bases; unmatched junction nucleotides: 6.